The entry that follows covers one T cell receptor (beta chain) sequence. No antigen is known for it. Germline CDR1 SGHTA, CDR2 FQGTGA. With V trimmed by 5 bases and J by 4 bases, 9 bases remained unmatched. The CDR3 contains 15 residues. This sample is part of a study of a mutant IDH1 vaccine in newly diagnosed glioma. As for the study in general: Patients had eight vaccinations, in weeks 1, 3, 5, 7, 11, 15, 19 and 23. Before enrollment, patients got radiotherapy alone, temozolomide alone, or mostly the combination. Study-level results: With respect to changes in top peripheral T cell clonotypes, pseudoprogression seemed unrelated.

The time point: week 11, during vaccination. Vaccination used 300 ug of mutant IDH1 20-mer peptide per dose, with topical imiquimod. New WHO grade 3 or 4 astrocytomas that were IDH1-mutant and ATRX-lost had been found in donors. Only in-frame clones appear in the TCRdb table, and some are missing; sequencing was by immunoSEQ multiplex PCR. The sample lists around 130,000 clones; around 77% were seen once. This chain uses TRBV7-3 with TRBJ2-5; 8 nucleotides agree with TRBD1. Sequencing used PBMCs, obtained from a glioma patient whose treatment included an IDH1 peptide vaccine. The TCR sequence derives from a man aged 40-55 years with glioma. The CDR3 nucleotides read TGTGCCAGCAGCGATACAGGGGGTCGGGGAGAGACCCAGTACTTC. Translating gives CASSDTGGRGETQYF.